This TCR beta chain stems from a study of early T cells in non-severe SARS-CoV-2 infection. Study-level background: Bulk RNA from unsorted whole blood was sequenced; chains were unpaired. Findings and limits, study-wide: VDJdb matches were skewed toward anti-spike CD8 T cell responses.

The TCR library protocol attached unique molecular identifiers to the individual cDNA molecules. TCRdb recomputed calls from the 5' RACE reads with MiXCR, one row per CDR3 protein. The sample lists approximately 89,000 distinct CDR3 sequences, over 11% occurring once. This clonotype was found a few times. Its antigen is as yet unknown. Germline V gives CDR1 SGHAT, CDR2 FQNNGV. The CDR3 length is 15 residues. V dropped 5 bases and J dropped 7; count of bases not matched to a gene: 6. Sample: whole blood. The origin of this receptor is an adult who was a healthcare worker with PCR-confirmed SARS-CoV-2 infection or an uninfected control (not recorded which). The V and J genes are TRBV11-2 and TRBJ2-1; TRBD2 agrees at 12 bases. In DNA, the CDR3 is TGTGCCAGCAGCCCCGGACTAGCGGGAATAAATGAGCAGTTCTTC. This encodes CASSPGLAGINEQFF.